This T cell receptor (beta chain) was recorded in a study of vaccination and CD4 T cells after COVID-19. At the level of the study: Spike peptides, overlapping and drawn from SARS-CoV-2, HCoV-NL63, HCoV-OC43 and HCoV-229E, were used to stimulate cells. Overall study results and limits: Within the convalescent patients, a median roughly 86% of the SARS-CoV-2-reactive clones were ones that appeared only post-vaccination.

The CDR3 has 13 amino acids. Germline CDR1 reads MNHEY; CDR2 reads SVGEGT. Trimming stripped 5 bases from V and 3 bases from J, with 11 bases between. Cultured CD4+ T-cell DNA underwent Oncomine TCR Beta short-read sequencing. Each CDR3 protein gets one entry after TCRdb re-called the PCR reads with MiXCR. This table has fewer than 20,000 distinct CDR3 sequences, around 74% appearing once. Concerning this clonotype itself: What it binds is unknown.

Stated treatment: roughly 10-day PBMC culture with coronavirus spike peptide pools or control peptides (ViraFEST assay). On days 3 and 7, half the medium was swapped for fresh IL-2-containing medium. This clonotype was sampled from a human donor who had recovered from COVID-19. The specimen sequenced was CD4+ T cells from blood, cultured in vitro. The V gene is TRBV6-2 or TRBV6-3, the J gene TRBJ2-7, with D unresolved. CDR3 coding DNA: TGTGCCAGCAGTCCCCGGGTTAACTACGAGCAGTACTTC. Protein: CASSPRVNYEQYF.